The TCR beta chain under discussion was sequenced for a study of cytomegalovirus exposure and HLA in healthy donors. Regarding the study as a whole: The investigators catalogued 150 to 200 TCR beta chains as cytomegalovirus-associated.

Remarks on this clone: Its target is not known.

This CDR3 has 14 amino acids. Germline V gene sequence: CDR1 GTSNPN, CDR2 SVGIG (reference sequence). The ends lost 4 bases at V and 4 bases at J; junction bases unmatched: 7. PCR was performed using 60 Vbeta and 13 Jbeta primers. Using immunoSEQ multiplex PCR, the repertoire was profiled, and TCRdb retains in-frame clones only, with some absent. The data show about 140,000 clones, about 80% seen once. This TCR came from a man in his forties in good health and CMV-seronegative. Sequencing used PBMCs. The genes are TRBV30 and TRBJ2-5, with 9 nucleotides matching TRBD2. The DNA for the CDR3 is TGTGCCTGGAATAACCGCGGGGGGGTAGAGACCCAGTACTTC. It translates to CAWNNRGGVETQYF.